This T cell receptor (beta chain) was sequenced during a study of T cells after somatic rescue of genetic block. Germline CDR1 is SNHLY and CDR2 is FYNNEI. V gave up 4 bases and J gave up 0 bases, with 10 bases separating them. CDR3 length: 16 amino acids. Sequencing used immunoSEQ multiplex PCR; TCRdb keeps in-frame clones, though not all of them. The sample yields roughly 65,000 clones, around 93% seen once. The chain recombines TRBV2 with TRBJ2-6; the D gene is possibly TRBD1 (6 bases). The receptor's source is a man aged 35 to 55. The specimen was peripheral blood mononuclear cells (PBMCs). CDR3 in DNA: TGTGCCAGCAGTGCCACAGGGTTCTCTGGGGCCAACGTCCTGACTTTC. The encoded protein is CASSATGFSGANVLTF. The full variable domain, its missing parts supplied by reference TRBV2 and TRBJ2-6, is EPEVTQTPSHQVTQMGQEVILRCVPISNHLYFYWYRQILGQKVEFLVSFYNNEISEKSEIFDDQFSVERPDGSNFTLKIRSTKLEDSAMYFCASSATGFSGANVLTFGAGSRLTVL.